The rows below give T cell receptor beta chains drawn from one sample of a study of cytomegalovirus exposure and HLA in healthy donors. Some clones are missing from TCRdb's copy, which holds only in-frame ones; the method was immunoSEQ multiplex PCR. The sample lists some 270,000 clones, 70% to 90% occurring once. The material sequenced was PBMCs. All receptors come from a woman under 30 in good health and CMV-seronegative. Each CDR3 is given with its conserved first and last residue. D genes are given only for firm matches. Clone size, where shown, is once, few, many, or a class for clones that have expanded.

>NA|TRBV6-6|NA|TRBJ2-1
CASSRVVNEQFF
TGTGCCAGCAGCCGCGTGGTCAATGAGCAGTTCTTC
>NA|TRBV9|TRBD1|TRBJ2-7
CASSSGQGSGEQYF
TGTGCCAGCAGCTCCGGACAGGGGAGTGGCGAGCAGTACTTC
>NA|TRBV19|NA|TRBJ2-7
CASSKPHINRETNPYEQYF
TGTGCCAGTTCGAAACCCCATATCAACAGGGAAACCAATCCCTACGAGCAGTACTTC
>NA|TRBV2|TRBD1|TRBJ1-5
CASTGQGAHQPQHF
TGTGCCAGCACCGGACAGGGGGCTCATCAGCCCCAGCATTTT
>NA|TRBV6-6|TRBD1|TRBJ1-4
CASSPSPGTGDEKLFF
TGTGCCAGCAGTCCATCGCCCGGGACAGGGGATGAAAAACTGTTTTTT
>NA|TRBV27|TRBD2|TRBJ2-5
CASSFFPRTSGGGETQYF
TGTGCCAGCAGTTTTTTCCCCCGGACTAGCGGGGGAGGGGAGACCCAGTACTTC
>NA|TRBV19|TRBD2|TRBJ2-1
CASSTMGLAGGFNEQFF
TGTGCCAGTAGTACAATGGGACTAGCGGGGGGGTTCAATGAGCAGTTCTTC
>NA|TRBV4-3|TRBD2|TRBJ2-7
CASSQDVAGGLNEQYF
TGCGCCAGCAGCCAAGATGTGGCGGGGGGGCTCAACGAGCAGTACTTC
>NA|TRBV2|TRBD1|TRBJ1-4
CASRPTGTEGEKLFF
TGTGCCAGCAGACCGACCGGGACAGAAGGCGAAAAACTGTTTTTT
>NA|TRBV30|TRBD1|TRBJ1-1
CAWLQGATEAFF
TGTGCCTGGTTACAGGGGGCCACTGAAGCTTTCTTT
>NA|TRBV27|NA|TRBJ2-6
CASSDTGANVLTF
TGTGCCAGCAGTGACACTGGGGCCAACGTCCTGACTTTC
>NA|TRBV27|TRBD1|TRBJ1-1
CASSVTGEGAEAFF
TGTGCCAGCAGTGTGACAGGGGAAGGGGCTGAAGCTTTCTTT
>NA|TRBV19|TRBD1|TRBJ2-7
CASSIYPTGTGEVEQYF
TGTGCCAGTAGTATTTATCCCACCGGGACAGGGGAAGTCGAGCAGTACTTC
>NA|TRBV5-5|TRBD2|TRBJ2-3
CASSLLLAGGTDTQYF
TGTGCCAGCAGCTTGTTACTAGCGGGAGGCACAGATACGCAGTATTTT
>NA|TRBV19|TRBD2|TRBJ2-3
CASSILSGSPTDTQYF
TGTGCCAGTAGTATCCTGAGCGGGAGCCCCACAGATACGCAGTATTTT
>NA|TRBV28|TRBD1|TRBJ2-7
CASGLTGVSYEQYF
TGTGCCAGCGGGTTGACAGGGGTCTCCTACGAGCAGTACTTC
>NA|TRBV5-1|TRBD1|TRBJ1-1
CASSLGDSQNTEAFF
TGCGCCAGCAGCTTGGGGGACAGTCAGAACACTGAAGCTTTCTTT
>NA|TRBV5-1|TRBD1|TRBJ1-2
CASSSRGQGALGYGYTF
TGCGCCAGCAGCTCGCGGGGACAGGGGGCGCTTGGCTATGGCTACACCTTC
>NA|TRBV7-6|NA|TRBJ2-2
CASSLVGGTGELFF
TGTGCCAGCAGCTTAGTCGGGGGCACCGGGGAGCTGTTTTTT
>NA|TRBV7-6|TRBD2|TRBJ2-2
CASSFRLAGLTGELFF
TGTGCCAGCAGCTTCAGACTAGCGGGACTCACCGGGGAGCTGTTTTTT
>NA|TRBV5-1|NA|TRBJ2-7
CASSSEQGLEQYF
TGCGCCAGCAGCTCCGAACAGGGCCTGGAGCAGTACTTC
>few|TRBV14|TRBD2|TRBJ2-1
CASSQDFASGRHNEQFF
TGTGCCAGCAGCCAGGACTTTGCTAGCGGGAGACACAATGAGCAGTTCTTC
>NA|TRBV11-3|NA|TRBJ2-7
CASSYPGHLYEQYF
TGTGCCAGCAGCTATCCGGGACACCTCTACGAGCAGTACTTC
>NA|TRBV7-8|NA|TRBJ1-5
CASSLEKGDQPQHF
TGTGCCAGCAGCTTAGAGAAGGGGGATCAGCCCCAGCATTTT
>NA|TRBV6-5|NA|TRBJ1-3
CASSWASGNTIYF
TGTGCCAGCAGTTGGGCATCTGGAAACACCATATATTTT
>NA|TRBV30|TRBD1|TRBJ1-6
CAWSPGTGGSPLHF
TGTGCCTGGAGTCCCGGGACAGGGGGTTCACCCCTCCACTTT
>NA|TRBV9|NA|TRBJ1-2
CASSDGGANYGYTF
TGTGCCAGCAGCGATGGAGGGGCTAACTATGGCTACACCTTC
>NA|TRBV7-8|NA|TRBJ1-3
CASSLVPIYLGNTIYF
TGTGCCAGCAGCTTAGTCCCGATCTACCTAGGAAACACCATATATTTT
>NA|TRBV6-6|NA|TRBJ1-3
CASSFPGNTIYF
TGTGCCAGCAGTTTCCCGGGAAACACCATATATTTT
>NA|TRBV5-1|TRBD2|TRBJ2-2
CASSFGLAGETGELFF
TGCGCCAGCAGCTTCGGACTAGCGGGGGAGACCGGGGAGCTGTTTTTT
>NA|TRBV30|NA|TRBJ2-3
CARGRGKDTDTQYF
TGTGCCCGCGGACGGGGAAAAGATACAGATACGCAGTATTTT
>NA|TRBV4-1|NA|TRBJ1-5
CASSQEGGGRNQPQHF
TGCGCCAGCAGCCAAGAAGGCGGGGGCCGCAATCAGCCCCAGCATTTT
>NA|TRBV7-8|TRBD1|TRBJ1-3
CASSLQGAAGNTIYF
TGTGCCAGCAGCTTACAGGGGGCGGCGGGAAACACCATATATTTT
>NA|TRBV7-3|TRBD1|TRBJ2-2
CASSLTYDRANTGELFF
TGTGCCAGCAGCTTAACGTACGACAGGGCAAACACCGGGGAGCTGTTTTTT
>NA|TRBV30|NA|TRBJ2-2
CAWSDGTRRDTGELFF
TGTGCCTGGAGTGACGGAACCCGGAGGGACACCGGGGAGCTGTTTTTT
>NA|TRBV7-9|NA|TRBJ2-1
CASTLAATANEQFF
TGTGCCAGCACCCTGGCGGCGACAGCCAATGAGCAGTTCTTC
>NA|TRBV18|TRBD1|TRBJ1-2
CASSPAGTGEGYTF
TGTGCCAGCTCACCAGCCGGGACAGGGGAAGGCTACACCTTC
>NA|TRBV29-1|TRBD1|TRBJ2-1
CSVPGTGIANEQFF
TGCAGCGTCCCCGGGACAGGGATCGCAAATGAGCAGTTCTTC
>NA|TRBV10-3|TRBD2|TRBJ2-5
CATAGVGKETQYF
TGTGCTACTGCGGGGGTGGGAAAAGAGACCCAGTACTTC
>NA|TRBV29-1|TRBD1|TRBJ2-7
CSASATGVSYEQYF
TGCAGCGCCTCAGCGACAGGGGTCTCCTACGAGCAGTACTTC
>NA|TRBV6-1|NA|TRBJ2-1
CASSEPAVSSYNEQFF
TGTGCCAGCAGTGAACCCGCAGTCAGCTCCTACAATGAGCAGTTCTTC
>few|TRBV28|TRBD1|TRBJ1-1
CASSLPGGTEAFF
TGTGCCAGCAGTTTGCCAGGGGGGACTGAAGCTTTCTTT
>NA|TRBV5-1|TRBD2|TRBJ2-2
CASRRPGLETGELFF
TGCGCCAGCAGAAGACCGGGACTAGAAACCGGGGAGCTGTTTTTT
>NA|TRBV19|NA|TRBJ1-2
CASSTLYYGYTF
TGTGCCAGTAGTACCCTCTACTATGGCTACACCTTC